This entry describes one T cell receptor beta chain. Its antigen remains unidentified. This specimen comes from a study of cytomegalovirus exposure and HLA in healthy donors. Sampled while nominally healthy, donors likely had unrecorded immune exposures. Trimming took 0 bases from V and 2 from J; bases not matched to a gene: 5. CDR1 is LNHNV and CDR2 is YYDKDF in the germline V gene (reference sequence). There are 16 residues in the CDR3. The PCR was carried out with 60 Vbeta primers and 13 Jbeta primers. Repertoires were generated with immunoSEQ multiplex PCR, while TCRdb's copy carries only in-frame clones and drops some. The data hold 110,000 to 150,000 clones, with roughly four fifths observed a single time. Regarding the study as a whole: Reported findings show TCR beta sequences accurately forecast HLA-A and HLA-B alleles in most subjects.

The sequence was obtained from a woman aged 55-69 years in good health and CMV-seropositive. Sample: PBMCs. The V and J genes are TRBV15 and TRBJ2-7, with 9 bases that match TRBD1. CDR3 bases: TGTGCCACCAGCAGAGAGGGGGGGACAGGGACCTACGAGCAGTACTTC. It is translated as CATSREGGTGTYEQYF.